The rows below give T cell receptor beta chains drawn from one sample of a study of T cell responses to AZD1222 COVID-19 vaccine. This table comes from immunoSEQ multiplex PCR, and its TCRdb copy is limited to in-frame clones, with some not included. The sample shows around 140,000 clones, 80% to 90% of them seen only once. This specimen was peripheral blood, taken on day 0 of AZD1222 vaccination. All receptors come from an adult in good health. Both conserved end residues are part of each CDR3. D genes are given only for firm matches. Clone size is not always given. Where it is, it says once, few, many or a class for expanded clones.

J gene: TRBJ2-7; clone size: once; CDR3 length: 15; D gene: NA; V gene: TRBV5-8; CDR3 DNA: TGTGCCAGCAGTCAAATCTCGGGACTTAGCTACGAGCAGTACTTC; CDR3 protein: CASSQISGLSYEQYF
J gene: TRBJ2-3; clone size: NA; CDR3 length: 16; D gene: TRBD2; V gene: TRBV30; CDR3 DNA: TGTGCCTGGAGTGTGGCCCGAGCGGGAGTTGGAGATACGCAGTATTTT; CDR3 protein: CAWSVARAGVGDTQYF
J gene: TRBJ1-1; clone size: NA; CDR3 length: 13; D gene: NA; V gene: TRBV7-9; CDR3 DNA: TGTGCCAGCAGCTACGGCCTGAACACTGAAGCTTTCTTT; CDR3 protein: CASSYGLNTEAFF
J gene: TRBJ1-2; clone size: NA; CDR3 length: 13; D gene: NA; V gene: TRBV18; CDR3 DNA: TGTGCCAGCTCCACCGGGGGGGCCTATGGCTACACCTTC; CDR3 protein: CASSTGGAYGYTF
J gene: TRBJ1-2; clone size: NA; CDR3 length: 13; D gene: NA; V gene: TRBV5-1; CDR3 DNA: TGCGCCAGCAGCGAACCGGGAATCTATGGCTACACCTTC; CDR3 protein: CASSEPGIYGYTF
J gene: TRBJ1-1; clone size: once; CDR3 length: 14; D gene: NA; V gene: TRBV7-9; CDR3 DNA: TGTGCCAGCAGCTTAGTACAGGGATTAACTGAAGCTTTCTTT; CDR3 protein: CASSLVQGLTEAFF
J gene: TRBJ1-3; clone size: NA; CDR3 length: 14; D gene: NA; V gene: TRBV28; CDR3 DNA: TGTGCCAGCAGTTTACTGGGGGCTGGAAACACCATATATTTT; CDR3 protein: CASSLLGAGNTIYF
J gene: TRBJ2-1; clone size: NA; CDR3 length: 12; D gene: NA; V gene: TRBV2; CDR3 DNA: TGTGCCAGCAATTTACAGGCAAATGAGCAGTTCTTC; CDR3 protein: CASNLQANEQFF
J gene: TRBJ1-5; clone size: NA; CDR3 length: 15; D gene: NA; V gene: TRBV6-6; CDR3 DNA: TGTGCCAGCAGAGAAAGGGGATATAGCAATCAGCCCCAGCATTTT; CDR3 protein: CASRERGYSNQPQHF
J gene: TRBJ1-3; clone size: once; CDR3 length: 16; D gene: NA; V gene: TRBV19; CDR3 DNA: TGTGCCAGTAGTATCGGTCCGCCAAGCTCTGGAAACACCATATATTTT; CDR3 protein: CASSIGPPSSGNTIYF
J gene: TRBJ2-7; clone size: NA; CDR3 length: 14; D gene: NA; V gene: TRBV5-5; CDR3 DNA: TGTGCCAGCAGCTCGCCCCGGGCCTTCTACGAGCAGTACTTC; CDR3 protein: CASSSPRAFYEQYF
J gene: TRBJ1-6; clone size: few; CDR3 length: 14; D gene: NA; V gene: TRBV6-5; CDR3 DNA: TGTGCCAGCCTTATTTTTTCCTATAATTCACCCCTCCACTTT; CDR3 protein: CASLIFSYNSPLHF
J gene: TRBJ2-5; clone size: few; CDR3 length: 15; D gene: TRBD2; V gene: TRBV11-2; CDR3 DNA: TGTGCCAGCAGCTCCAATCGACTAGCCGGGGAGACCCAGTACTTC; CDR3 protein: CASSSNRLAGETQYF
J gene: TRBJ1-4; clone size: once; CDR3 length: 14; D gene: TRBD1; V gene: TRBV4-1; CDR3 DNA: TGCGCCAGCAGCCACAGGGGGCTTGATGAAAAACTGTTTTTT; CDR3 protein: CASSHRGLDEKLFF
J gene: TRBJ2-2; clone size: NA; CDR3 length: 14; D gene: TRBD1; V gene: TRBV29-1; CDR3 DNA: TGCAGCGTTTTGGGACAGGGAAACACCGGGGAGCTGTTTTTT; CDR3 protein: CSVLGQGNTGELFF
J gene: TRBJ1-2; clone size: NA; CDR3 length: 15; D gene: NA; V gene: TRBV7-9; CDR3 DNA: TGTGCCAGCAGCTCACCCTATGTGGGGCCCTATGGCTACACCTTC; CDR3 protein: CASSSPYVGPYGYTF
J gene: TRBJ1-5; clone size: once; CDR3 length: 12; D gene: NA; V gene: TRBV19; CDR3 DNA: TGTGCCAGTAGAGGGCCTAGGCAGCCCCAGCATTTT; CDR3 protein: CASRGPRQPQHF
J gene: TRBJ2-3; clone size: NA; CDR3 length: 14; D gene: NA; V gene: TRBV7-9; CDR3 DNA: TGTGCCAGCAGCTTCGACCCAAGCACAGATACGCAGTATTTT; CDR3 protein: CASSFDPSTDTQYF
J gene: TRBJ2-7; clone size: NA; CDR3 length: 12; D gene: NA; V gene: TRBV12-3/TRBV12-4; CDR3 DNA: TGTGCCAGCAGCCCACTTGGGATCGAGCAGTACTTC; CDR3 protein: CASSPLGIEQYF
J gene: TRBJ2-1; clone size: once; CDR3 length: 15; D gene: NA; V gene: TRBV5-8; CDR3 DNA: TGTGCCAGCGAGAAAGGGACGGGGACCTACAATGAGCAGTTCTTC; CDR3 protein: CASEKGTGTYNEQFF
J gene: TRBJ1-2; clone size: NA; CDR3 length: 12; D gene: NA; V gene: TRBV7-9; CDR3 DNA: TGTGCCAGCGATGGGGTGAACTATGGCTACACCTTC; CDR3 protein: CASDGVNYGYTF
J gene: TRBJ1-1; clone size: NA; CDR3 length: 18; D gene: NA; V gene: TRBV27; CDR3 DNA: TGTGCCAGCAGTCTACTACCCCGGGGAGGGCAATTGAACACTGAAGCTTTCTTT; CDR3 protein: CASSLLPRGGQLNTEAFF
J gene: TRBJ1-3; clone size: NA; CDR3 length: 12; D gene: NA; V gene: TRBV10-3; CDR3 DNA: TGTGCCATCAGGGCCTCTGGAAACACCATATATTTT; CDR3 protein: CAIRASGNTIYF
J gene: TRBJ1-1; clone size: NA; CDR3 length: 12; D gene: NA; V gene: TRBV12-3/TRBV12-4; CDR3 DNA: TGTGCCAGCAGCCCCGGGGGGACTGAAGCTTTCTTT; CDR3 protein: CASSPGGTEAFF